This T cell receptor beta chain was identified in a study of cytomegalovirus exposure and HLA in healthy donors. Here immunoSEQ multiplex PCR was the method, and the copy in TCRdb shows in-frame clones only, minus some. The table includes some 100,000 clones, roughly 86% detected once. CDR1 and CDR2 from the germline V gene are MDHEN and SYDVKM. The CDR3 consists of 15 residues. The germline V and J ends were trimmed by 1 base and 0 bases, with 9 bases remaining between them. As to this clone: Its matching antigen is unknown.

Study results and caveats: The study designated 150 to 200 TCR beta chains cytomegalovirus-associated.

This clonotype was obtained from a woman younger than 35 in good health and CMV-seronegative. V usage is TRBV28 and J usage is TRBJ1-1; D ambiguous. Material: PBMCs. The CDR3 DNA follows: TGTGCCAGCAGTTTATACGGCGGGGTGAACACTGAAGCTTTCTTT. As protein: CASSLYGGVNTEAFF.